These T cell receptor beta chains were read from a single sample in a study of Ad26.COV2.S vaccination and SARS-CoV-2 variants. Clones were sequenced by immunoSEQ multiplex PCR, and TCRdb holds only the in-frame ones, with some missing. The sample consists of nearly 400,000 clones, approximately 91% of them appearing once. The source was peripheral blood, collected in a trial of Ad26.COV2.S vaccine versus placebo. All receptors derive from a person between 18 and 65 years old who received the Ad26.COV2.S COVID-19 vaccine or a placebo. CDR3s leave out the opening cysteine and the closing phenylalanine or tryptophan.

CDR3 protein: ASKVSTRYYEQY
V gene: TRBV28
J gene: TRBJ2-7

CDR3 protein: ASSFGGRATGELF
V gene: TRBV7-2
J gene: TRBJ2-2

CDR3 protein: ASSSGLAGAADTQY
V gene: TRBV7-2
J gene: TRBJ2-3

CDR3 protein: ASSFPGSGANVLT
V gene: TRBV7-3
J gene: TRBJ2-6

CDR3 protein: ASSRPTGSTDTQY
V gene: TRBV5-4
J gene: TRBJ2-3

CDR3 protein: ASSRAGTVGDTQY
V gene: TRBV19
J gene: TRBJ2-3

CDR3 protein: ASSSGQWTEAF
V gene: TRBV7-2
J gene: TRBJ1-1

CDR3 protein: ASTVAEYNQPQH
V gene: TRBV28
J gene: TRBJ1-5

CDR3 protein: ASSPSTGLSTDTQY
V gene: TRBV18
J gene: TRBJ2-3

CDR3 protein: ASSPSTGTTNQPQH
V gene: TRBV18
J gene: TRBJ1-5

CDR3 protein: ASSLARRQGTGPGANVLT
V gene: TRBV5-1
J gene: TRBJ2-6

CDR3 protein: ASSLQDTEAF
V gene: TRBV12-3/TRBV12-4
J gene: TRBJ1-1

CDR3 protein: ASSQVPGGIDYGYT
V gene: TRBV4-2
J gene: TRBJ1-2

CDR3 protein: ASSQDKNRGHEQF
V gene: TRBV3-1/TRBV3-2
J gene: TRBJ2-1

CDR3 protein: ASSPGQNIQY
V gene: TRBV28
J gene: TRBJ2-4

CDR3 protein: ASSEMALAADTQY
V gene: TRBV2
J gene: TRBJ2-3

CDR3 protein: ASSWDRVRAKNIQY
V gene: TRBV7-3
J gene: TRBJ2-4

CDR3 protein: ASSLEGSSNQPQH
V gene: TRBV27
J gene: TRBJ1-5

CDR3 protein: ASSPRTGITDTQY
V gene: TRBV27
J gene: TRBJ2-3

CDR3 protein: ASSPPGCRREQY
V gene: TRBV23-1
J gene: TRBJ2-7

CDR3 protein: ASSQSPRRAKNIQY
V gene: TRBV3-1/TRBV3-2
J gene: TRBJ2-4

CDR3 protein: ASSLGAGGGTDTQY
V gene: TRBV4-2
J gene: TRBJ2-3

CDR3 protein: ASSSIEDGQY
V gene: TRBV28
J gene: TRBJ2-7

CDR3 protein: ASSFQGLVGLGGTGELF
V gene: TRBV28
J gene: TRBJ2-2

CDR3 protein: ATRLGRENTGELF
V gene: TRBV7-9
J gene: TRBJ2-2

CDR3 protein: ASSVGTVGEKLF
V gene: TRBV9
J gene: TRBJ1-4